This T cell receptor beta chain emerged from a study of vaccination and CD4 T cells after COVID-19. Study-wide results and limits: A nonsignificant rise from roughly 22 to 38 was seen in the median number of SARS-CoV-2-reactive clonotypes.

Sequencing of the DNA from cultured CD4+ T cells was carried out with the Oncomine TCR Beta short-read assay. MiXCR, applied by TCRdb to the PCR reads, yields one record per CDR3 protein. This sample yields 13,000 to 15,000 distinct CDR3 sequences, of which under 60% are seen a single time; roughly a quarter belongs to the top ten. Treatment denoted: approximately 11-day PBMC culture with coronavirus spike peptide pools or control peptides (ViraFEST assay). The CDR3 is 15 residues long. The V gene's germline CDR1 is DFQATT and CDR2 SNEGSKA (reference sequence). The V end was cut by 6 bases, the J end by 5 bases, with 22 bases between. Comment on this clonotype: The antigen remains unidentified.

This chain joins TRBV20-1 and TRBJ2-5; D gene ambiguous. Sequences were derived from cultured CD4+ T cells from blood, sampled after SARS-CoV-2 vaccination. The TCR originated in a human donor with COVID-19. CDR3 bases: TGCAGTGCCCTAACCCGGGCCCATGCACTCGAGACCCAGTACTTC. It is translated as CSALTRAHALETQYF.